These 2 T cell receptor beta chains were sequenced from one sample in a study of cytomegalovirus exposure and HLA in healthy donors. It was with 60 Vbeta and 13 Jbeta primers that the PCR ran. Libraries were prepared by immunoSEQ multiplex PCR; TCRdb keeps only in-frame clonotypes and omits some of them. The data contain over 200,000 clones, more than 75% of them singletons. Sequencing used PBMCs. The source of these receptors is a human donor in good health.

The V gene is TRBV6-5, the J gene TRBJ1-1; perhaps TRBD1 as D (6 bases). Trimming left V 6 bases short and J 4 bases short, with 18 bases between. Per germline, CDR1 MNHEY and CDR2 SVGAGI. The CDR3 covers 15 residues. CDR3 DNA: TGTGCCAGCAGATCCCCAGGGGCCCCGCCCACTGAAGCTTTCTTT. Translating it yields CASRSPGAPPTEAFF.

The genes are TRBV9 and TRBJ1-2; D is possibly TRBD1 (5 bases). The V gene lost 3 bases and the J gene lost 7 bases, with 22 bases spanning the gap. Germline V gene data show CDR1 as SGDLS and CDR2 as YYNGEE. The CDR3 length is 16 residues. CDR3 DNA: TGTGCCAGCAGCGCCGGGTCGGGGGGATCGTTCCGTGGCTACACCTTC. This codes for CASSAGSGGSFRGYTF. The complete variable domain, with remaining parts taken from reference TRBV9 and TRBJ1-2, reads DSGVTQTPKHLITATGQRVTLRCSPRSGDLSVYWYQQSLDQGLQFLIQYYNGEERAKGNILERFSAQQFPDLHSELNLSSLELGDSALYFCASSAGSGGSFRGYTFGSGTRLTVV.